The present T cell receptor (beta chain) was sequenced within a study of blood T cell repertoires in COVID-19. The CDR3 runs to 17 residues. CDR1 is PRHDT and CDR2 is FYEKMQ in the germline V gene (reference sequence). Losses at the gene ends were 5 bases for V and 5 bases for J; bases not matched to a gene: 16. Profiling relied on immunoSEQ multiplex PCR, and the TCRdb table lists in-frame clones only, not all of them. The sample lists around 390,000 clones, 85% to 90% occurring once. This sequence joins TRBV13 and TRBJ2-5, with TRBD2 matching over 8 bases. The clonotype was recovered from a woman between 45 and 65 years old who had recovered from COVID-19. The specimen was PBMCs or T cells enriched from blood (not recorded which). In DNA form, the CDR3 reads TGTGCCAGCAGCCCCCGGAAAGCGGGGGCCACCAGGGAGACCCAGTACTTC. Residues: CASSPRKAGATRETQYF.